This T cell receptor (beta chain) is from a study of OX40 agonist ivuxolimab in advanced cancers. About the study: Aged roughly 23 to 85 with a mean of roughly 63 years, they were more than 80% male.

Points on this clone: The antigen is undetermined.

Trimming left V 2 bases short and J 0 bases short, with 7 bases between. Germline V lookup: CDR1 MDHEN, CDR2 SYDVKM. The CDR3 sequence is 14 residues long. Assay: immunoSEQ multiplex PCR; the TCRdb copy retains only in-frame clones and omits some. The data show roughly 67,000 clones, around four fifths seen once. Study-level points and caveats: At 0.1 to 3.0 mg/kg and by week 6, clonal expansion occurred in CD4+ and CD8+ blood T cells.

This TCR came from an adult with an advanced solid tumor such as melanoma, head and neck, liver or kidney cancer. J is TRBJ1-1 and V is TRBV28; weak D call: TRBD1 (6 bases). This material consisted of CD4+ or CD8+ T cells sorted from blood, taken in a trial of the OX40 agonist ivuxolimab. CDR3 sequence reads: CASSLGGMNTEAFF. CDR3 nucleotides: TGTGCCAGCAGTTTAGGGGGCATGAACACTGAAGCTTTCTTT.